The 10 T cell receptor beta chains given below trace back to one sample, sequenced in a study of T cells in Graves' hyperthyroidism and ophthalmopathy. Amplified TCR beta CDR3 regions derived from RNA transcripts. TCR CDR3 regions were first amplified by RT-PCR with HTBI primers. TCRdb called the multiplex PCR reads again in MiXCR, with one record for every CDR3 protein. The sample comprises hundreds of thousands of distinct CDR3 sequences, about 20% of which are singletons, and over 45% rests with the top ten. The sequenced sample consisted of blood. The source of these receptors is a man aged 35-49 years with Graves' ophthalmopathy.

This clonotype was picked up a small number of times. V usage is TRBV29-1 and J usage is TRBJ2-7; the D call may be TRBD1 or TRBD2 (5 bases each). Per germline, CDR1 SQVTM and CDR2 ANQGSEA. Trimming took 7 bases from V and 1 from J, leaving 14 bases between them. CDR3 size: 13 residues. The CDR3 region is CSARDRSSYEQYF. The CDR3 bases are TGCAGCGCTAGGGACCGATCATCCTACGAGCAGTACTTC.

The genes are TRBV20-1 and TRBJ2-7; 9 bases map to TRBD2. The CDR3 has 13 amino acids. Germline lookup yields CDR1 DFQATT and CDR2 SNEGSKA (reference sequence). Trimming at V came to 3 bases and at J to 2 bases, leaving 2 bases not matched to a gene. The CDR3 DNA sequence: TGCAGTGCTAGCCGCGGGGGGGCCTACGAGCAGTACTTC. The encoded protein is CSASRGGAYEQYF.

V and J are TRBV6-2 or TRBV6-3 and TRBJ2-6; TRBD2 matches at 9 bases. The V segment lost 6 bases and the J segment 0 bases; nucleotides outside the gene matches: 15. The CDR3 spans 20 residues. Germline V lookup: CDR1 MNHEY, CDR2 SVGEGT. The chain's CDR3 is CASSPRLAGVTSSGANVLTF. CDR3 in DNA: TGTGCCAGCAGCCCAAGATTAGCGGGAGTTACCTCCTCTGGGGCCAACGTCCTGACTTTC.

The CDR3 spells CASSQRGGGPYEQYF. CDR3 nucleotide sequence: TGTGCCAGCAGCCAAAGGGGCGGGGGGCCCTACGAGCAGTACTTC. This chain uses TRBV12-3 or TRBV12-4 with TRBJ2-7, with 8 bases that match TRBD2. The length of the CDR3 is 15 residues. Trimming removed 6 bases from V and 2 bases from J; junction bases left unmatched: 9.

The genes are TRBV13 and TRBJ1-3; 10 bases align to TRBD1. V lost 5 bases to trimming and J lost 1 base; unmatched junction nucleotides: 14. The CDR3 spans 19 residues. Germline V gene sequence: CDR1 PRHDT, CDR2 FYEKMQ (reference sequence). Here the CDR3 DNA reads TGTGCCAGCAGCGCACTCCGGGACAGGGGTAAATCTTCTGGAAACACCATATATTTT. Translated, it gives CASSALRDRGKSSGNTIYF. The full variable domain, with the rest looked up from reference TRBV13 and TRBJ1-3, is AAGVIQSPRHLIKEKRETATLKCYPIPRHDTVYWYQQGPGQDPQFLISFYEKMQSDKGSIPDRFSAQQFSDYHSELNMSSLELGDSALYFCASSALRDRGKSSGNTIYFGEGSWLTVV.

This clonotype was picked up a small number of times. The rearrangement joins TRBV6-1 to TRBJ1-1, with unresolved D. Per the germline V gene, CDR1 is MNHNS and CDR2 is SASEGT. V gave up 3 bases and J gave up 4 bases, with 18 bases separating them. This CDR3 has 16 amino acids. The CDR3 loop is CASSDYSARGVTEAFF. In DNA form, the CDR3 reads TGTGCCAGCAGTGACTACAGCGCCCGGGGAGTCACTGAAGCTTTCTTT.

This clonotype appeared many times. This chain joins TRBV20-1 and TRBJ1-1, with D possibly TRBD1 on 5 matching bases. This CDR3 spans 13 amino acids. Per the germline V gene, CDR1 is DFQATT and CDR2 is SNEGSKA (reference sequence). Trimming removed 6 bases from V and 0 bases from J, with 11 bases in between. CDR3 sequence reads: CSAREDLNTEAFF. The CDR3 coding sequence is TGCAGTGCCAGGGAGGATTTGAACACTGAAGCTTTCTTT.

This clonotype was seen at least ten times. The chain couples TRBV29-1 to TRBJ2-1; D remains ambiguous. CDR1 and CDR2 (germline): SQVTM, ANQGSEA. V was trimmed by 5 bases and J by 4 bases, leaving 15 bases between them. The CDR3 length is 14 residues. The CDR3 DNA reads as TGCAGCGTTTCAGGAGAAGGACCTTACAATGAGCAGTTCTTC. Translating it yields CSVSGEGPYNEQFF.

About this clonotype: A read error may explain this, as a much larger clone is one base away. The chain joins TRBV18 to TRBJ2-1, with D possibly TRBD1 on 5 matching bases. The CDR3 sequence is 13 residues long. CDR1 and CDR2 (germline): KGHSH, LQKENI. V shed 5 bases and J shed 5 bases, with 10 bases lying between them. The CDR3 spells CASSDKGHNEQFF. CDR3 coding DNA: TGTGCCAGCTCAGACAAGGGGCACAATGAGCAGTTCTTC.

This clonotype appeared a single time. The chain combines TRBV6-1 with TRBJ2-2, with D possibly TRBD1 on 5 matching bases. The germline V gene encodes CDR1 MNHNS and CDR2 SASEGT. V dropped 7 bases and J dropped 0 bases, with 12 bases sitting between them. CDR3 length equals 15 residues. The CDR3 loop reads CASNAWGPNTGELFF. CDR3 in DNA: TGTGCCAGCAACGCTTGGGGCCCGAACACCGGGGAGCTGTTTTTT.